These T cell receptor beta chains were read from a single sample in a study of T cells after somatic rescue of genetic block. This table comes from immunoSEQ multiplex PCR, and its TCRdb copy is limited to in-frame clones, with some not included. This table holds fewer than 150,000 clones, about 89% found once. Material for sequencing was peripheral blood mononuclear cells (PBMCs). These receptors were taken from a woman aged 18-29 years. Each CDR3 is given with its conserved first and last residue. The D gene is left open where the match is weak. Clone size is stated in some rows and not others, as once, few, many or a class when expanded.

V gene: TRBV18
J gene: TRBJ1-3
clone size: once
D gene: NA
CDR3 protein: CASSLRGEQAGNTIYF
CDR3 DNA: TGTGCCAGCTCACTTCGCGGGGAGCAGGCTGGAAACACCATATATTTT

V gene: TRBV18
J gene: TRBJ1-6
clone size: NA
D gene: NA
CDR3 protein: CASSTEQGNSPLHF
CDR3 DNA: TGTGCCAGCTCCACAGAGCAGGGAAATTCACCCCTCCACTTT

V gene: TRBV30
J gene: TRBJ1-2
clone size: NA
D gene: TRBD1
CDR3 protein: CAWSGGQGSNYGYTF
CDR3 DNA: TGTGCCTGGAGTGGAGGACAGGGGTCAAACTATGGCTACACCTTC

V gene: TRBV9
J gene: TRBJ2-5
clone size: NA
D gene: NA
CDR3 protein: CASSWGLGETQYF
CDR3 DNA: TGTGCCAGCAGTTGGGGGTTGGGGGAGACCCAGTACTTC

V gene: TRBV18
J gene: TRBJ1-6
clone size: NA
D gene: NA
CDR3 protein: CASSPLQGGSPLHF
CDR3 DNA: TGTGCCAGCTCACCTCTACAGGGAGGTTCACCCCTCCACTTT

V gene: TRBV7-9
J gene: TRBJ1-6
clone size: NA
D gene: NA
CDR3 protein: CASSLEQYNSPLHF
CDR3 DNA: TGTGCCAGCAGCTTGGAACAATATAATTCACCCCTCCACTTT

V gene: TRBV21-1
J gene: TRBJ2-7
clone size: NA
D gene: NA
CDR3 protein: CASSKGVEDEQYF
CDR3 DNA: TGTGCCAGCAGCAAAGGGGTAGAGGACGAGCAGTACTTC

V gene: TRBV9
J gene: TRBJ2-1
clone size: NA
D gene: NA
CDR3 protein: CASSTLAGEQFF
CDR3 DNA: TGTGCCAGCAGCACGCTAGCAGGAGAGCAGTTCTTC

V gene: TRBV6-6
J gene: TRBJ1-5
clone size: NA
D gene: NA
CDR3 protein: CASSYIVIGHF
CDR3 DNA: TGTGCCAGCAGTTATATTGTCATCGGACATTTT

V gene: TRBV5-6
J gene: TRBJ1-6
clone size: NA
D gene: TRBD1
CDR3 protein: CASSLDRGRDNSPLHF
CDR3 DNA: TGTGCCAGCAGCCTGGACAGGGGGAGGGATAATTCACCCCTCCACTTT

V gene: TRBV28
J gene: TRBJ2-5
clone size: NA
D gene: NA
CDR3 protein: CASSAWVDGKETQYF
CDR3 DNA: TGTGCCAGCAGTGCCTGGGTGGACGGGAAAGAGACCCAGTACTTC

V gene: TRBV28
J gene: TRBJ2-7
clone size: NA
D gene: NA
CDR3 protein: CASSPAPQVYEQYF
CDR3 DNA: TGTGCCAGCAGTCCTGCCCCTCAAGTCTACGAGCAGTACTTC

V gene: TRBV15
J gene: TRBJ2-2
clone size: NA
D gene: NA
CDR3 protein: CATSREGSGTGELFF
CDR3 DNA: TGTGCCACCAGCAGAGAAGGCAGCGGCACCGGGGAGCTGTTTTTT

V gene: TRBV7-9
J gene: TRBJ1-4
clone size: NA
D gene: NA
CDR3 protein: CASSLVWGNEKLFF
CDR3 DNA: TGTGCCAGCAGCTTAGTTTGGGGGAATGAAAAACTGTTTTTT

V gene: TRBV15
J gene: TRBJ1-1
clone size: NA
D gene: NA
CDR3 protein: CATSREAGMNTEAFF
CDR3 DNA: TGTGCCACCAGCAGAGAGGCGGGGATGAACACTGAAGCTTTCTTT

V gene: TRBV5-4
J gene: TRBJ2-1
clone size: NA
D gene: NA
CDR3 protein: CASSLAWADAYNEQFF
CDR3 DNA: TGTGCCAGCAGCTTGGCCTGGGCGGATGCCTACAATGAGCAGTTCTTC

V gene: TRBV9
J gene: TRBJ2-1
clone size: NA
D gene: TRBD2
CDR3 protein: CASSVGLAGDEQFF
CDR3 DNA: TGTGCCAGCAGCGTAGGCTTAGCGGGGGACGAGCAGTTCTTC

V gene: TRBV7-2
J gene: TRBJ2-5
clone size: NA
D gene: TRBD2
CDR3 protein: CASSRGVQETQYF
CDR3 DNA: TGTGCCAGCAGCCGGGGGGTCCAAGAGACCCAGTACTTC

V gene: TRBV28
J gene: TRBJ2-4
clone size: once
D gene: TRBD1
CDR3 protein: CASSLLSGGAVGDIQYF
CDR3 DNA: TGTGCCAGCAGTTTACTTTCAGGGGGAGCTGTCGGAGACATTCAGTACTTC

V gene: TRBV9
J gene: TRBJ2-1
clone size: NA
D gene: TRBD2
CDR3 protein: CASSVGRVSGGQSSYNEQFF
CDR3 DNA: TGTGCCAGCAGCGTAGGGCGGGTTAGCGGGGGGCAGAGCTCCTACAATGAGCAGTTCTTC

V gene: TRBV7-9
J gene: TRBJ2-7
clone size: NA
D gene: NA
CDR3 protein: CASTPDNRRYEQYF
CDR3 DNA: TGTGCCAGCACCCCTGACAATAGGCGCTACGAGCAGTACTTC

V gene: TRBV9
J gene: TRBJ1-1
clone size: NA
D gene: NA
CDR3 protein: CASSVGGDTTEAFF
CDR3 DNA: TGTGCCAGCAGCGTCGGGGGGGACACCACTGAAGCTTTCTTT

V gene: TRBV30
J gene: TRBJ2-7
clone size: NA
D gene: TRBD2
CDR3 protein: CAWSVPASGGKNSYEQYF
CDR3 DNA: TGTGCCTGGAGTGTACCGGCTAGCGGGGGAAAGAACTCCTACGAGCAGTACTTC

V gene: TRBV4-3
J gene: TRBJ2-7
clone size: NA
D gene: NA
CDR3 protein: CASSQGLYSTYEQYF
CDR3 DNA: TGCGCCAGCAGCCAAGGACTGTATTCAACCTACGAGCAGTACTTC

V gene: TRBV6-5
J gene: TRBJ2-1
clone size: NA
D gene: NA
CDR3 protein: CASTQTGFDNNEQFF
CDR3 DNA: TGTGCCAGCACCCAAACAGGTTTCGATAACAATGAGCAGTTCTTC

V gene: TRBV4-1
J gene: TRBJ1-5
clone size: NA
D gene: TRBD1
CDR3 protein: CASSQDRTGAYQPQHF
CDR3 DNA: TGCGCCAGCAGCCAAGATAGGACAGGGGCCTATCAGCCCCAGCATTTT

V gene: TRBV5-4
J gene: TRBJ1-4
clone size: once
D gene: TRBD1
CDR3 protein: CASSLASTGGREKLFF
CDR3 DNA: TGTGCCAGCAGCTTGGCCTCGACAGGGGGCAGAGAAAAACTGTTTTTT

V gene: TRBV28
J gene: TRBJ2-1
clone size: NA
D gene: NA
CDR3 protein: CASTPSAGYYNEQFF
CDR3 DNA: TGTGCCAGTACCCCCTCGGCGGGTTATTACAATGAGCAGTTCTTC

V gene: TRBV21-1
J gene: TRBJ1-1
clone size: NA
D gene: NA
CDR3 protein: CASSAWTVGNTEAFF
CDR3 DNA: TGTGCCAGCAGCGCTTGGACGGTGGGGAACACTGAAGCTTTCTTT

V gene: TRBV30
J gene: TRBJ2-7
clone size: NA
D gene: NA
CDR3 protein: CAWSWQAPYEQYF
CDR3 DNA: TGTGCCTGGAGTTGGCAGGCTCCCTACGAGCAGTACTTC

V gene: TRBV19
J gene: TRBJ2-7
clone size: NA
D gene: NA
CDR3 protein: CASSPTPTGPAYEQYF
CDR3 DNA: TGTGCCAGTAGCCCAACCCCGACTGGTCCCGCCTACGAGCAGTACTTC

V gene: TRBV5-1
J gene: TRBJ1-3
clone size: NA
D gene: NA
CDR3 protein: CASSLPPFPWNSGNTIYF
CDR3 DNA: TGCGCCAGCAGCTTGCCCCCATTCCCATGGAACTCTGGAAACACCATATATTTT

V gene: TRBV19
J gene: TRBJ1-5
clone size: NA
D gene: TRBD1
CDR3 protein: CASSVRPGQGGHQPQHF
CDR3 DNA: TGTGCCAGTAGTGTCAGGCCGGGACAGGGGGGCCATCAGCCCCAGCATTTT

V gene: TRBV5-8
J gene: TRBJ1-1
clone size: NA
D gene: NA
CDR3 protein: CASSFIFGGDNENTEAFF
CDR3 DNA: TGTGCCAGCAGCTTTATCTTCGGGGGAGATAATGAGAACACTGAAGCTTTCTTT

V gene: TRBV10-3
J gene: TRBJ2-5
clone size: NA
D gene: TRBD2
CDR3 protein: CAIGRAGGPETQYF
CDR3 DNA: TGTGCCATCGGGAGAGCGGGGGGACCAGAGACCCAGTACTTC

V gene: TRBV2
J gene: TRBJ2-5
clone size: once
D gene: NA
CDR3 protein: CASGGHRIEETQYF
CDR3 DNA: TGTGCCAGCGGGGGACACCGCATAGAAGAGACCCAGTACTTC

V gene: TRBV4-1
J gene: TRBJ2-3
clone size: NA
D gene: TRBD1
CDR3 protein: CASRRTGSTDTQYF
CDR3 DNA: TGCGCCAGCCGTCGGACAGGGTCCACAGATACGCAGTATTTT

V gene: TRBV10-3
J gene: TRBJ1-3
clone size: once
D gene: TRBD1
CDR3 protein: CAISVWTGSGNTIYF
CDR3 DNA: TGTGCCATCAGTGTCTGGACAGGGTCTGGAAACACCATATATTTT

V gene: TRBV7-9
J gene: TRBJ2-1
clone size: NA
D gene: NA
CDR3 protein: CASSLGTTRDEQFF
CDR3 DNA: TGTGCCAGCAGCTTAGGGACCACGAGGGATGAGCAGTTCTTC

V gene: TRBV5-6
J gene: TRBJ2-3
clone size: NA
D gene: TRBD1
CDR3 protein: CASSPGYRGSGTDTQYF
CDR3 DNA: TGTGCCAGCAGCCCAGGATACAGGGGCTCAGGGACAGATACGCAGTATTTT

V gene: TRBV7-9
J gene: TRBJ1-1
clone size: NA
D gene: TRBD1
CDR3 protein: CASSLGDRVRDTEAFF
CDR3 DNA: TGTGCCAGCAGCTTAGGGGACAGGGTTCGAGACACTGAAGCTTTCTTT

V gene: TRBV9
J gene: TRBJ1-1
clone size: NA
D gene: TRBD1
CDR3 protein: CASSHSSGTVNTEAFF
CDR3 DNA: TGTGCCAGCAGCCACTCATCCGGGACAGTTAACACTGAAGCTTTCTTT

V gene: TRBV2
J gene: TRBJ1-5
clone size: NA
D gene: NA
CDR3 protein: CASSEGGNQPQHF
CDR3 DNA: TGTGCCAGCAGTGAAGGGGGAAATCAGCCCCAGCATTTT

V gene: TRBV19
J gene: TRBJ2-1
clone size: NA
D gene: TRBD2
CDR3 protein: CASTQGLADYNEQFF
CDR3 DNA: TGTGCCAGTACTCAGGGACTAGCGGATTACAATGAGCAGTTCTTC

V gene: TRBV27
J gene: TRBJ2-7
clone size: NA
D gene: TRBD2
CDR3 protein: CASSPAGKYEQYF
CDR3 DNA: TGTGCCAGCAGCCCAGCGGGGAAATACGAGCAGTACTTC

V gene: TRBV4-3
J gene: TRBJ2-7
clone size: few
D gene: NA
CDR3 protein: CASSQEGAQGPTYEQYF
CDR3 DNA: TGCGCCAGCAGCCAAGAAGGGGCGCAGGGACCGACCTACGAGCAGTACTTC